The rows below give T cell receptor beta chains drawn from one sample of a study of blood T cell repertoires in COVID-19. Profiled with immunoSEQ multiplex PCR; TCRdb holds only in-frame clones, not every one. The sample contains about 160,000 clones, over 80% of which appear only once. Sequenced material: peripheral blood. These receptors all stem from a woman in her forties or fifties with acute or convalescent COVID-19. Both conserved end residues are part of each CDR3. Each record gives: V gene, clone size, J gene, D gene, CDR3 DNA, CDR3 protein. D genes are given only for firm matches. Size is stated for part of the rows, as once, few or many counts, or as a class when the clone is expanded.

TRBV27	.	TRBJ2-7	TRBD1	TGTGCCAGCAGTTTGGGTGACAGGGACTACGAGCAGTACTTC	CASSLGDRDYEQYF
TRBV11-2	.	TRBJ1-1	.	TGTGCCAGCAGCTCCCCGGGGGGGAGGAACACTGAAGCTTTCTTT	CASSSPGGRNTEAFF
TRBV5-8	.	TRBJ2-1	.	TGTGCCAGCAGCATCAGGAACCCGTTTTCCTACAATGAGCAGTTCTTC	CASSIRNPFSYNEQFF
TRBV27	.	TRBJ1-1	.	TGTGCCAGCAGTTTATCGAACTTCCTGAACACTGAAGCTTTCTTT	CASSLSNFLNTEAFF
TRBV7-9	.	TRBJ1-1	TRBD1	TGTGCCAGCAGCTTAGGACAGGGGCCTATTGCTTTCTTT	CASSLGQGPIAFF
TRBV29-1	.	TRBJ1-3	TRBD1	TGCAGCGTTGATACCGGGACAGCAGCTCCCTTCTCTGGAAACACCATATATTTT	CSVDTGTAAPFSGNTIYF
TRBV30	.	TRBJ2-1	TRBD1	TGTGCCTGGGGGACAGGGACGTCCTACAATGAGCAGTTCTTC	CAWGTGTSYNEQFF
TRBV24-1	once	TRBJ2-1	.	TGTGCCACCAGTGGGGGGCATTCGGGCTACAATGAGCAGTTCTTC	CATSGGHSGYNEQFF
TRBV2	few	TRBJ1-5	.	TGTGCCAGCAGTCGGGATAATAGCAATCAGCCCCAGCATTTT	CASSRDNSNQPQHF
TRBV18	.	TRBJ2-6	TRBD1	TGTGCCAGCTCACCCGGACAGGGGAGCTCTGGGGCCAACGTCCTGACTTTC	CASSPGQGSSGANVLTF
TRBV12-3/TRBV12-4	.	TRBJ1-1	TRBD1	TGTGCCAGCCTTCGAGGGGGCATCGGTGAAGCTTTCTTT	CASLRGGIGEAFF
TRBV19	.	TRBJ1-2	.	TGTGCCAGTAGTATCAACCCCCGGGAACTCGGTGGCTACACCTTC	CASSINPRELGGYTF
TRBV28	.	TRBJ1-2	TRBD1	TGTGCCAGCAGTTCCCTGCTGGGGCCAGGGGGTCACTATGGCTACACCTTC	CASSSLLGPGGHYGYTF
TRBV28	.	TRBJ1-3	.	TGTGCCAGCAGCCTCGGAAACACCATATATTTT	CASSLGNTIYF
TRBV30	.	TRBJ2-2	.	TGTGCCTGGAGTGGCACCAGGGTTCAGGGGAAATGGACCGGGGAGCTGTTTTTT	CAWSGTRVQGKWTGELFF
TRBV24-1	once	TRBJ2-1	.	TGTGCCACCAGCCTAACAGGGACGAATGAGCAGTTCTTC	CATSLTGTNEQFF
TRBV6-5	.	TRBJ1-5	.	TGTGCCAGCAGTTACAGGTCCGGGGATCAGCCCCAGCATTTT	CASSYRSGDQPQHF
TRBV4-1	once	TRBJ2-7	TRBD1	TGCGCCAGCAGCCAGGCCTTCACAGGGGGAACCTTCTCCTACGAGCAGTACTTC	CASSQAFTGGTFSYEQYF
TRBV4-2	.	TRBJ2-2	.	TGTGCCAGCAGCCAAGTCAGTTACAGGTCCACCGGGGAGCTGTTTTTT	CASSQVSYRSTGELFF
TRBV19	few	TRBJ2-7	TRBD2	TGTGCCAGTAGTATAGATAAAACTAGCGGATCCTACGAGCAGTACTTC	CASSIDKTSGSYEQYF
TRBV19	.	TRBJ1-5	.	TGTGCCAGTAGTATAGATGGTGCAGGTCTATTTGGCAATCAGCCCCAGCATTTT	CASSIDGAGLFGNQPQHF
TRBV5-4	.	TRBJ1-3	TRBD1	TGTGCCTTTCTACGACAGGGAGCAAACACCATATATTTT	CAFLRQGANTIYF